The T cell receptor beta chain described here comes from a study of T cells in Graves' hyperthyroidism and ophthalmopathy (dated by TCRdb to between 2018 and 2020). Study-wide context: Peripheral blood samples were taken at initial diagnosis, before any treatment was given. To identify distinguishing TCR V-J signatures, a discovery cohort of around 98 patients was used, comprising 40 to 45 with Graves' ophthalmopathy and under 60 with stable Graves' hyperthyroidism. Prospective prediction of ophthalmopathy was tested in an independent validation cohort of 18 to 20 hyperthyroidism patients and 15 to 17 patients who later progressed to ophthalmopathy. The roughly 91 discovery patients were randomly divided into training and test sets at a 7:3 ratio. In addition, the study compared T-cell repertoires in thyroid tissue and in blood from roughly six Graves' hyperthyroidism patients. Once sampling was done, hyperthyroidism patients were given methimazole at a starting dose of 30 mg daily, whereas ophthalmopathy patients were given high-dose intravenous methylprednisolone. TCR Vbeta CDR3 sequencing of 140 or so peripheral blood samples (approximately 44 ophthalmopathy, 75 hyperthyroidism and some 17 progressor patients) is reported in the paper. Beyond this particular receptor, the publication reports: Most expanded thyroid clonotypes (frequency above 0.001) were also found in blood, which suggests that blood repertoires may mirror thyroid immune responses. In validation, the model predicted progression to ophthalmopathy with around 71% sensitivity and approximately 78% specificity, a median of roughly seven months before onset. Sample size was not statistically predetermined, and investigators were not blinded to group allocation. In cross-validation, a model built on a 13 V-J signature told ophthalmopathy apart from stable hyperthyroidism with 87.88% sensitivity and 81% to 82% specificity, and in testing the same model reached 80%/75%.

This clonotype occurred a few times. The target of this receptor is not known. Base qualities are not provided; no much larger clone lies one nucleotide away. Graves' hyperthyroidism was defined as stable when no progression to ophthalmopathy occurred over 18 months of follow-up. Hyperthyroidism patients were newly diagnosed, had a disease duration of under 2 months, and were aged 18 to 65 years. Exclusion was applied to patients with uncontrolled infections, other autoimmune diseases, pregnancy or lactation. Diagnoses were based on clinical symptoms, serum thyroxine and TRAb, thyroid ultrasound and orbital computed tomography. PBMCs were isolated from approximately 10 ml of fresh peripheral blood by Ficoll-Paque density gradient centrifugation. Total RNA was extracted using Trizol reagent, and RNA quality was assessed on an Agilent 2100 Bioanalyzer. The TCR beta CDR3 regions were amplified from RNA transcripts. For the first round of RT-PCR on the TCR CDR3, the HTBI primer set was used together with the Qiagen OneStep RT-PCR kit. Libraries were constructed in a second round of multiplex PCR, after which size selection and purification were carried out. Libraries were sequenced paired-end with 100 bp reads on an Illumina HiSeq2000. As for how the authors treated the data: SOAPnuke was used to process the raw data, removing reads that contained adapters or uncalled bases, had a mean Phred below 15, or lacked an exact match to the constant primer or identifier. COPE v1.2.5 was used to merge the high-quality paired reads, and each unique nucleotide sequence was defined as a clonotype. MiTCR v1.1 was used to align clonotypes to the IMGT TRBV, TRBD and TRBJ reference segments. Analysis was restricted to V-J combinations with a frequency above 0.0001, which covered 99.2% of repertoires. A TCS score was defined as the ratio between F50 (clonal expansion) and ExV (chaos), using BLOSUM62-based TCRdist between CDR3 peptides within each V-J. Welch's t-statistics and random forest reduced several hundred V-J features to fewer than 15, which were used in a naive Bayes classifier (R e1071). Starting from the raw public reads, TCRdb applied fastp trimming at Q25, assembled clones with MiXCR and retained in-frame beta chains. Entries are consolidated by CDR3 protein sequence, retaining the most common genes and DNA. The V and J calls shown here were made by TCRdb, not taken from the authors' results. The sample includes about 380,000 distinct CDR3 sequences, with approximately 15% observed a single time. Clones ranked in the top ten supply more than 9.5% of the sample.

Looking up the germline V gene (reference sequence) yields CDR1 GTSNPN and CDR2 SVGIG. Spanning cysteine to phenylalanine, the CDR3 consists of 15 amino acids. Only the CDR3 DNA stays, 45 bases, in frame from base 1. The germline V and J ends show losses of 2 bases and 4 bases respectively, and no gene match explains 7 bases of the junction. Sequenced: blood. The chain links TRBV30 with TRBJ2-7; 11 central bases correspond to TRBD2. This receptor was obtained from a woman aged 55-75 years with Graves' hyperthyroidism. The CDR3 sequence is CAWSLGLAVVYEQYF. The DNA is TGTGCCTGGAGTTTGGGACTAGCGGTCGTTTACGAGCAGTACTTC.